This paragraph reports one TCR beta chain. Per the germline V gene, CDR1 is SGHTS and CDR2 is YDEGEE. The ends were cut back, 2 bases at V and 5 bases at J, with 13 bases in the middle. The CDR3 runs to 14 residues. The sample comes from a study of blood T cell repertoires in COVID-19. The data were produced by immunoSEQ multiplex PCR, yet TCRdb's version contains in-frame clones alone and is incomplete. The table includes about 14,000 clones, 83% detected once. This chain links TRBV5-8 with TRBJ2-5, with D maybe TRBD1 (5 bases). The sample was peripheral blood. The origin of this receptor is a woman aged 55 to 70 with acute or convalescent COVID-19. The CDR3 is CASSLPGSWETQYF. The CDR3 DNA is TGTGCCAGCAGCTTACCAGGGTCTTGGGAGACCCAGTACTTC.